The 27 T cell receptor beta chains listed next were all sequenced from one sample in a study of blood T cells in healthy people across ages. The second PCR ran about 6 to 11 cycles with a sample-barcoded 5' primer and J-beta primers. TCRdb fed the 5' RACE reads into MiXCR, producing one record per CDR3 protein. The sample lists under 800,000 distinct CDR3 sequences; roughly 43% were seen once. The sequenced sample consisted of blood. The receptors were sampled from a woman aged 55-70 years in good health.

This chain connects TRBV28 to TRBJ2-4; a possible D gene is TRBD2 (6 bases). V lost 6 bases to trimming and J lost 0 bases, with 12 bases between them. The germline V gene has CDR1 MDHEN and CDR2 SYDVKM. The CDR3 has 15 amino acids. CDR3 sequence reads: CASSRTKLAKNIQYF. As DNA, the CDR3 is TGTGCCAGCAGCCGGACTAAACTAGCCAAAAACATTCAGTACTTC. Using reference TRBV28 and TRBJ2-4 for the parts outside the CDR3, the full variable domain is DVKVTQSSRYLVKRTGEKVFLECVQDMDHENMFWYRQDPGLGLRLIYFSYDVKMKEKGDIPEGYSVSREKKERFSLILESASTNQTSMYLCASSRTKLAKNIQYFGAGTRLSVL.

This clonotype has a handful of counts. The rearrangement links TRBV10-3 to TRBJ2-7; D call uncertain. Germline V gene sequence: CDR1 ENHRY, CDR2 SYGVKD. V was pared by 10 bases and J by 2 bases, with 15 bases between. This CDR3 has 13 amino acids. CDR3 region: CATGSDVTYEQYF. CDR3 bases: TGTGCCACCGGAAGCGACGTTACCTACGAGCAGTACTTC.

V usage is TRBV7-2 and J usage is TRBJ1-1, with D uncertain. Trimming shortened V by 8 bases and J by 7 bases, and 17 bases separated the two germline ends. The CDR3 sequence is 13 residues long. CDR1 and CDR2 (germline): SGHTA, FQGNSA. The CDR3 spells CASGPPIRNEAFF. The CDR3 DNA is TGTGCCAGCGGGCCTCCGATTCGGAATGAAGCTTTCTTT.

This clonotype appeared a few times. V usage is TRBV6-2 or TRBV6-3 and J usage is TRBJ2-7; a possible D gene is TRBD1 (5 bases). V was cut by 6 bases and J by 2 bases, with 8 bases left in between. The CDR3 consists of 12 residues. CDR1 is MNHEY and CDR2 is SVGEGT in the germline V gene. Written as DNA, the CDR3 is TGTGCCAGCAGCAAGGACACCTACGAGCAGTACTTC. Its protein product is CASSKDTYEQYF.

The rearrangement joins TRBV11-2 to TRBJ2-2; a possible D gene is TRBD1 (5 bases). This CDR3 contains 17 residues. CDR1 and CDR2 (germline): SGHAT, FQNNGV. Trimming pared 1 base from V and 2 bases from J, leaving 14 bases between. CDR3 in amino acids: CASSLVWGDRNTGELFF. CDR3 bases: TGTGCCAGCAGCTTAGTTTGGGGCGACAGAAACACCGGGGAGCTGTTTTTT.

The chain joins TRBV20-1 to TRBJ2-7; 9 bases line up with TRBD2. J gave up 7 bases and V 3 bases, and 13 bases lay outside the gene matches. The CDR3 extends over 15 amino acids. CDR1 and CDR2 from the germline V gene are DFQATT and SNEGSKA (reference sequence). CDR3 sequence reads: CSARDSASGTGEQYF. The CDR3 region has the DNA TGCAGTGCTAGGGATTCGGCTAGCGGGACGGGTGAGCAGTACTTC.

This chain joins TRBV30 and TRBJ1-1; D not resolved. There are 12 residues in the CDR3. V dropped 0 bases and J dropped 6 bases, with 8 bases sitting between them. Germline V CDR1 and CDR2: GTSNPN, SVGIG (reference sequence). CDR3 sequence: CAWSVVNSEAFF. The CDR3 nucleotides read TGTGCCTGGAGTGTGGTGAATTCTGAAGCTTTCTTT.

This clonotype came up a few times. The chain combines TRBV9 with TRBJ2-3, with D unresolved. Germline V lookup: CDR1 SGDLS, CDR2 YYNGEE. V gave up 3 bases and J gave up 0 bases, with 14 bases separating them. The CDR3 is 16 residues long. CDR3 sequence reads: CASSAHSSESTDTQYF. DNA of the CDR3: TGTGCCAGCAGCGCTCACAGTTCAGAAAGCACAGATACGCAGTATTTT.

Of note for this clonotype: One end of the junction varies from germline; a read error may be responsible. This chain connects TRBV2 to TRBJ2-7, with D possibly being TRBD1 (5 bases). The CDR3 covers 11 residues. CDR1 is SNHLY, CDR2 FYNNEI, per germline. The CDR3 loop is CASRGLSEPYF. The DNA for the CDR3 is TGTGCCAGCAGGGGGCTAAGCGAGCCGTACTTC.

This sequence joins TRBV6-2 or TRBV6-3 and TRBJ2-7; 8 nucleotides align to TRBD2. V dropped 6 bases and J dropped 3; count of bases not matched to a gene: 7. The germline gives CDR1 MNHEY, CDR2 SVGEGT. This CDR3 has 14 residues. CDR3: CASSTGGARYEQYF. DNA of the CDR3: TGTGCCAGCAGCACGGGAGGGGCGCGCTACGAGCAGTACTTC.

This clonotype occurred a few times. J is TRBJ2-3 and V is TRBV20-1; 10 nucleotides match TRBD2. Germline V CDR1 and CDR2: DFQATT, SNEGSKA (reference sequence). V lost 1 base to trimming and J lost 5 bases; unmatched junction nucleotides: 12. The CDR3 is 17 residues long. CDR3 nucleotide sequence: TGCAGTGCTAGAGTCCCACGCTTCCTAGCGGGAGAAGATACGCAGTATTTT. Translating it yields CSARVPRFLAGEDTQYF.

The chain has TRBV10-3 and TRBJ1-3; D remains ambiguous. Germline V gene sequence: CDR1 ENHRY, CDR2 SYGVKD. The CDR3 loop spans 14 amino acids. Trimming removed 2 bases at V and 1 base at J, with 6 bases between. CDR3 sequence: CAISEGDSGNTIYF. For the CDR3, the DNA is TGTGCCATCAGTGAGGGAGATTCTGGAAACACCATATATTTT.

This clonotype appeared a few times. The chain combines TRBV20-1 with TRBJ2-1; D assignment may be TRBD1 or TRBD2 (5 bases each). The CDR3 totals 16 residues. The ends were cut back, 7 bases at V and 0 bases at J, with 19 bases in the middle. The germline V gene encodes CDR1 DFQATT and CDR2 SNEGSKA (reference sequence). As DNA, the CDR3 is TGCAGTGGTTGGGACCTCGAAAAGAGCTCCTACAATGAGCAGTTCTTC. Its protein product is CSGWDLEKSSYNEQFF.

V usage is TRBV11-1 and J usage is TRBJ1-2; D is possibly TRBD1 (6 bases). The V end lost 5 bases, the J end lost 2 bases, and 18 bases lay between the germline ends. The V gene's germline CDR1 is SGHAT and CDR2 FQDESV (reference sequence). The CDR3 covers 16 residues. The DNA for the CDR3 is TGTGCCAGCAGCCGCGACGCAGGGGAGGGAAACTATGGCTACACCTTC. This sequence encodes CASSRDAGEGNYGYTF.

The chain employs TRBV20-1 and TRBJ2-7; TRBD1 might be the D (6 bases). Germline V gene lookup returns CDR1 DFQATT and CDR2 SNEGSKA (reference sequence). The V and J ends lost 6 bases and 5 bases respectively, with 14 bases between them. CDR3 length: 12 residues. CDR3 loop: CSARQESNEQYF. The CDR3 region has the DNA TGCAGTGCGCGACAGGAGTCCAACGAGCAGTACTTC.

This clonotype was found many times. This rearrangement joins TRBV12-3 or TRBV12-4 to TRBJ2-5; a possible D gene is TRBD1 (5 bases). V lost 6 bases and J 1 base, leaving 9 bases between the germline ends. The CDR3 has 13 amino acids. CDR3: CASRDRTQETQYF. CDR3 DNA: TGTGCCAGCAGAGACAGAACCCAAGAGACCCAGTACTTC.

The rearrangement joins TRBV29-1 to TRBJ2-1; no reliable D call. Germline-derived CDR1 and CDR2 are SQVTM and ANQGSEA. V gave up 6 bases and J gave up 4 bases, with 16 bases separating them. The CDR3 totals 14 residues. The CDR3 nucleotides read TGCAGCGTAGCCCAACGGGCACTTTACAATGAGCAGTTCTTC. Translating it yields CSVAQRALYNEQFF.

In DNA, the CDR3 is TGTGCCAGCAGCTTAGGCACCTGGAGTGAAAAACTGTTTTTT. This codes for CASSLGTWSEKLFF. V usage is TRBV7-8 and J usage is TRBJ1-4, with D unresolved. V was clipped by 1 base and J by 7 bases, with 10 bases between them. Germline CDR1 and CDR2: SGHVS and FQNEAQ. This CDR3 has 14 amino acids.

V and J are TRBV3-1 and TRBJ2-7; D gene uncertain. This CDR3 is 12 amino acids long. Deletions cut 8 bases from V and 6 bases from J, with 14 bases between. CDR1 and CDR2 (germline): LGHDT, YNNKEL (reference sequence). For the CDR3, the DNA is TGTGCCAGCTCCCGACCGGCCACCGAGCAGTACTTC. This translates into CASSRPATEQYF.

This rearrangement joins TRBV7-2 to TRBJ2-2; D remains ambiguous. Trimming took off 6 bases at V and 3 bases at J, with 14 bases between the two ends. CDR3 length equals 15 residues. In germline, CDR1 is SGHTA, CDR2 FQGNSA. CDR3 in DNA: TGTGCCAGCAGGAGTAGGCTTTCGGACACCGGGGAGCTGTTTTTT. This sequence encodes CASRSRLSDTGELFF. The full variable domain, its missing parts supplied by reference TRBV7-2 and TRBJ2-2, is GAGVSQSPSNKVTEKGKDVELRCDPISGHTALYWYRQSLGQGLEFLIYFQGNSAPDKSGLPSDRFSAERTGGSVSTLTIQRTQQEDSAVYLCASRSRLSDTGELFFGEGSRLTVL.

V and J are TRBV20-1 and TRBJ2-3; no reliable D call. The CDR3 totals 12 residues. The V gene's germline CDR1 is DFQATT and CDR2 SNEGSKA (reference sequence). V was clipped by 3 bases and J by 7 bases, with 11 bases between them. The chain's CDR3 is CSASSSSNTQYF. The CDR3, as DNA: TGCAGTGCTAGTAGTAGTTCCAATACGCAGTATTTT.

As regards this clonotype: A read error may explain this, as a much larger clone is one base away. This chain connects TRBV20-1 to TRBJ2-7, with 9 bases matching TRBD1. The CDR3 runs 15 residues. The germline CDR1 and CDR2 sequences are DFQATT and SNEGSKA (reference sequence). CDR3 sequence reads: CSVRADRGEGYEQYF. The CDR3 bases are TGCAGTGTTAGAGCCGACAGGGGGGAGGGCTACGAGCAGTACTTC.

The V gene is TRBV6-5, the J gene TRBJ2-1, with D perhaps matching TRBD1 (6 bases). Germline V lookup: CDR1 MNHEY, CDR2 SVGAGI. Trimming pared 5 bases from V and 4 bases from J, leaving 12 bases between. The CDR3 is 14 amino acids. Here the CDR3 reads CASSPRQAYNEQFF. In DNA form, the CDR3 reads TGTGCCAGCAGTCCCCGACAGGCATACAATGAGCAGTTCTTC.

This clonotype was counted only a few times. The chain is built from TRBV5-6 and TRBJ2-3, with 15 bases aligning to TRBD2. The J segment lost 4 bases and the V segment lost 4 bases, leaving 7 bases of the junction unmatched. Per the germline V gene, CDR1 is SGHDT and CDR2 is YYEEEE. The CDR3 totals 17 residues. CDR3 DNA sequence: TGTGCCAGCAGCCCGGGACTAGCGGGAGGTTATTCAGATACGCAGTATTTT. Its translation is CASSPGLAGGYSDTQYF.

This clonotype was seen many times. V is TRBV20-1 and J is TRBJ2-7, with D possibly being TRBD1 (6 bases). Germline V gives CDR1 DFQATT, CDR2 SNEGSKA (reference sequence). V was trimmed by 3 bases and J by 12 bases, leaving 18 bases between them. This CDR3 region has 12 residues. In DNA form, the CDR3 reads TGCAGTGCTAGGGCAGGGGAGTGGATAGCGTACTTC. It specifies CSARAGEWIAYF.

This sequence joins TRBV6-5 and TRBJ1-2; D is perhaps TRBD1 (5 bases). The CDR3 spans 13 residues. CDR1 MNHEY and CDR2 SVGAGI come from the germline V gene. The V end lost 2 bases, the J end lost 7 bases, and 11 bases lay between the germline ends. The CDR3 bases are TGTGCCAGCAGTTACAGGGGTTTGGGTGGCTACACCTTC. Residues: CASSYRGLGGYTF.

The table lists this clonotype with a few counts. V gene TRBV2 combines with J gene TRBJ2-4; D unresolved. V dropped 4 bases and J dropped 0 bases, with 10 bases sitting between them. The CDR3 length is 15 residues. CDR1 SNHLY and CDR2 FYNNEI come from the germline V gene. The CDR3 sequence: CASSVLVVAKNIQYF. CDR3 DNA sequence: TGTGCCAGCAGTGTGTTGGTGGTAGCCAAAAACATTCAGTACTTC. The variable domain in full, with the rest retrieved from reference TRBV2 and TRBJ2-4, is EPEVTQTPSHQVTQMGQEVILRCVPISNHLYFYWYRQILGQKVEFLVSFYNNEISEKSEIFDDQFSVERPDGSNFTLKIRSTKLEDSAMYFCASSVLVVAKNIQYFGAGTRLSVL.